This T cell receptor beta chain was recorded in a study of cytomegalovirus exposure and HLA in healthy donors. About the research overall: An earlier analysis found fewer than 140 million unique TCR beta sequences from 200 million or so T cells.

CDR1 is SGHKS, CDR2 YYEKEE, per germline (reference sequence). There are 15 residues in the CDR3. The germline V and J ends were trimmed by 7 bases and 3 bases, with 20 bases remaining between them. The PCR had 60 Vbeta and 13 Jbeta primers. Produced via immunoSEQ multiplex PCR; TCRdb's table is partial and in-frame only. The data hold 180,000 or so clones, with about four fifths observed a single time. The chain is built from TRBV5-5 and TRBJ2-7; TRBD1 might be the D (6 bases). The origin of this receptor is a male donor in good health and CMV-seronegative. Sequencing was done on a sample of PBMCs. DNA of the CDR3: TGTGCCAGCCAACTTTCCGGGACACTGGACTACGAGCAGTACTTC. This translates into CASQLSGTLDYEQYF.